The present T cell receptor (beta chain) was sequenced within a study of T cell responses to AZD1222 COVID-19 vaccine. Study-level background: Analysis merged second doses at about 4 or about 12 weeks. Whole-study results and caveats: Donors, mostly white British, included more females; clonal diversity was possibly underestimated. None of the repertoires were sampled until the peak T cell response had passed. A rise in Spike-specific TCR breadth and depth followed two AZD1222 doses.

V lost 4 bases, J lost 7 bases, and 14 bases lay in between. The length of the CDR3 is 14 residues. Germline V gene data show CDR1 as SGDLS and CDR2 as YYNGEE. Clones were read by immunoSEQ multiplex PCR, and TCRdb kept only the in-frame ones, dropping some. Altogether 75,000 to 100,000 clones are present, roughly 87% being singletons, with the ten largest covering under 6.5%. With respect to this clone: Its antigen is not known.

The clonotype originates from an adult in good health. V usage is TRBV9 and J usage is TRBJ2-2; TRBD2 might be the D (5 bases). The sequenced sample was peripheral blood, obtained on day 0 of AZD1222 vaccination. The DNA of the CDR3 is TGTGCCAGCAGCCCGAGGTTCGAGGGCGGGGAGCTGTTTTTT. Encoded protein: CASSPRFEGGELFF.